The sample holds one count of the clone carrying this T cell receptor beta chain. This sample stems from a study of cytomegalovirus exposure and HLA in healthy donors. Using immunoSEQ multiplex PCR, the repertoire was profiled, and TCRdb retains in-frame clones only, with some absent. The sample has 100,000 to 150,000 clones; 90% to 96% are singletons. CDR1 is SGDLS, CDR2 YYNGEE, per germline. This CDR3 comprises 14 residues. Germline trimming cut 3 bases from V and 2 bases from J; bases unmatched to any gene: 2. J is TRBJ2-7 and V is TRBV9; 10 bases line up with TRBD1. The clonotype originates from a man younger than 35 in good health and CMV-seronegative. The sequencing input was PBMCs. CDR3 loop: CASSEGTGAYEQYF. The CDR3 region has the DNA TGTGCCAGCAGCGAAGGGACAGGGGCCTACGAGCAGTACTTC.